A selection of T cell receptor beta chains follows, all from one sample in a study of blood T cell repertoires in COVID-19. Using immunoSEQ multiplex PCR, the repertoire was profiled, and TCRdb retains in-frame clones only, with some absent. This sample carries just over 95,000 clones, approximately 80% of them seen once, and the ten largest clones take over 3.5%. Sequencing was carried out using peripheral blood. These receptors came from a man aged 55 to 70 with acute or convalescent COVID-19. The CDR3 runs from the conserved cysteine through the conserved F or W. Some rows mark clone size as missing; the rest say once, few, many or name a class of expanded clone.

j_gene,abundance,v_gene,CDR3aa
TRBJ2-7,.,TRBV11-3,CASSSDRGEDEQYF
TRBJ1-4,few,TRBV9,CASSGQAGSKKLFF
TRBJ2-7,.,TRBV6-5,CASALGTGGDGQYF
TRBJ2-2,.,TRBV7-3,CASSPHGTGTSPGELFF
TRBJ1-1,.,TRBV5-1,CASSLEQGANTEAFF
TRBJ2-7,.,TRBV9,CASSDGTGRYEQYF
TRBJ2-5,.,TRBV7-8,CASSYGLAGGRVETQYF
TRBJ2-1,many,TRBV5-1,CASSYGQGAYNEQFF
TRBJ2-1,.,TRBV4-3,CASSQDRQRGELYNEQFF
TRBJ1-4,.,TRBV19,CASSIGSATNEKLFF
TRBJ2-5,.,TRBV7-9,CASSLVGDRVETQYF
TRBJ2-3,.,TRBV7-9,CASSLGSGREDTQYF
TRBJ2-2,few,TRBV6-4,CASSESAGETGELFF
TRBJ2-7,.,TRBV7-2,CASTSQSSGYEQYF
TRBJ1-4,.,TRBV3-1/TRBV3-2,CASRPLRRPTENEKLFF
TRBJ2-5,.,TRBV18,CASSPVGAQETQYF
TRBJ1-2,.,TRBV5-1,CASSFGQGAKNYGYTF
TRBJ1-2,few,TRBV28,CASSFGTGSVNYGYTF
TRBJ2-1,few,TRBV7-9,CASTRGFF
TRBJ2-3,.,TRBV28,CASSVSTDTQYF
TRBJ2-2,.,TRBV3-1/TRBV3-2,CASSRQGKAGELFF
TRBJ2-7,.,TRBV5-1,CASSVGQAYEQYF
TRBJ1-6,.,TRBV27,CASAQTGTYNSPLHF
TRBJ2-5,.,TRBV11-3,CASSFSLLAGGNQETQYF
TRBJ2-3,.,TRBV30,CAWTPTGALPVYF
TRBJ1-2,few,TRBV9,CASSAWTGASGGYTF
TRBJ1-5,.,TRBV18,CASSSGVNSNQPQHF
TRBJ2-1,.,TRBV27,CASRPGGGRGGNEQFF
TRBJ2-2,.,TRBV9,CASRLGEGPGELFF
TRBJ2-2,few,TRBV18,CASSPLSRGEDTGELFF
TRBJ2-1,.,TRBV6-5,CASSYSGTGSYNEQFF
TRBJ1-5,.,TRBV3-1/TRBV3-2,CASSPTGGYQPQHF
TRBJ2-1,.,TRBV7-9,CASSLGLFGGGSYNEQFF
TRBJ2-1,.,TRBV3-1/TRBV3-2,CASSSNEREFYNEQFF
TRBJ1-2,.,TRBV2,CASSFPMGQVQSYGYTF
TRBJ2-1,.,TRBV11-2,CASSLAPGQGRYEQFF
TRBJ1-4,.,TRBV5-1,CASSRTGVEEKLFF
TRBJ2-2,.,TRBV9,CASTMDRGTGELFF
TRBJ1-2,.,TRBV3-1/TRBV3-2,CASSLSTQRRSGYTF
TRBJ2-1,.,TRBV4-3,CASSQGLGSFNEQFF
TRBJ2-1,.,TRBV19,CASSIERTGRDEQFF
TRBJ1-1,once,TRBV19,CASSIGSVRTEAFF
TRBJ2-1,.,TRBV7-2,CASSRRGGRGNEQFF
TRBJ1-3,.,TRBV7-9,CASSVQGAGNTIYF
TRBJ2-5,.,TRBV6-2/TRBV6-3,CASSSRTSGDQETQYF
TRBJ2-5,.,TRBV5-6,CASSAGLTVETQYF
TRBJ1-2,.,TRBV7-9,CASSLWDRGDYGYTF
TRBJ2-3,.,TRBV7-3,CASSLRVASTDTQYF
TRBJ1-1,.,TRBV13,CASSLARTGGSEAFF
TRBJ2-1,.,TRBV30,CASDSGTSGTRSYNEQFF
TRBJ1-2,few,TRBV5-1,CASSGDAGSYGYTF
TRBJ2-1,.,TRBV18,CASSPLEGGINEQFF
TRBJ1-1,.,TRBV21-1,CASSNPGQGEGMNTEAFF
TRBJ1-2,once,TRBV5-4,CASSRGQTEHGYTF
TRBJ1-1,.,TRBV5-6,CASSLGRGTEAFF
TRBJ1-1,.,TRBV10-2,CASSETRTGPMNTEAFF
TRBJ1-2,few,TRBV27,CASSPGQGKNYGYTF
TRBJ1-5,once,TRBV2,CASSETGRIQPQHF
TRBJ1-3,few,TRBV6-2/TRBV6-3,CASSFPGTGISGNTIYF